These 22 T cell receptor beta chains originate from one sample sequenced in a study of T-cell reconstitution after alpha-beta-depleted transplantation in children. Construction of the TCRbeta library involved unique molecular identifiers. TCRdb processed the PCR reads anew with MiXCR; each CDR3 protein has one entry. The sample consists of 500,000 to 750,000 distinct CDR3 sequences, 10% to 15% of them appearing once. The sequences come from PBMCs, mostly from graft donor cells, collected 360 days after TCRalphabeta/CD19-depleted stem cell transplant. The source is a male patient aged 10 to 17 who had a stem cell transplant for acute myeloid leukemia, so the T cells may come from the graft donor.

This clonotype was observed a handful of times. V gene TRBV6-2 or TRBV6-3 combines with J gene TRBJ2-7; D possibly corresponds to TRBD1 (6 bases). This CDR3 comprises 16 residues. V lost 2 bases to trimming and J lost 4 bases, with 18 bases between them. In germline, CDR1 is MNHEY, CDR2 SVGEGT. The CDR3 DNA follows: TGTGCCAGCAGTTACCCCGTGACAGGTTCCATGTACGAGCAGTACTTC. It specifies CASSYPVTGSMYEQYF.

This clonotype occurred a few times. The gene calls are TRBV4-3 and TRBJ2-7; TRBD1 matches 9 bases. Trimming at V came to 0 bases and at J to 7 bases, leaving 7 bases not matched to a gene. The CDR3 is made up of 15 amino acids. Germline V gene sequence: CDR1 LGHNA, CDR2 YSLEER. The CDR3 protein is CASSQDLTGGLEQYF. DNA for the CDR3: TGCGCCAGCAGCCAAGATCTCACAGGGGGCTTGGAGCAGTACTTC.

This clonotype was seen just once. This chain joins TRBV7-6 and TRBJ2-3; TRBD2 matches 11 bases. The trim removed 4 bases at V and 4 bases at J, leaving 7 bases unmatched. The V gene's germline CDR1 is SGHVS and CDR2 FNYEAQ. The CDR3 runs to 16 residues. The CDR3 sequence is CASSYTGTSGADTQYF. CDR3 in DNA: TGTGCCAGCAGCTATACCGGGACTAGCGGCGCAGATACGCAGTATTTT.

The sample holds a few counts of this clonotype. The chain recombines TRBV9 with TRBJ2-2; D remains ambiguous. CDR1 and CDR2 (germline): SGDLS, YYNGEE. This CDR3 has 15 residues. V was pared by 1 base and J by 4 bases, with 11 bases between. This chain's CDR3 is CASSVWSATTGELFF. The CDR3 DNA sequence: TGTGCCAGCAGCGTATGGAGCGCCACCACCGGGGAGCTGTTTTTT. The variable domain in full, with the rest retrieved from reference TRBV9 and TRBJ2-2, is DSGVTQTPKHLITATGQRVTLRCSPRSGDLSVYWYQQSLDQGLQFLIQYYNGEERAKGNILERFSAQQFPDLHSELNLSSLELGDSALYFCASSVWSATTGELFFGEGSRLTVL.

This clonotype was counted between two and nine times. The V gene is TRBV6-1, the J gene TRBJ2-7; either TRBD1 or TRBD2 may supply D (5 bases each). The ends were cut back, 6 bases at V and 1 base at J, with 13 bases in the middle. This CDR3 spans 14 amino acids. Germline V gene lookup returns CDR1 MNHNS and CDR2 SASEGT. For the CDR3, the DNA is TGTGCCAGCAGGCCCGGGACGGGATCCTACGAGCAGTACTTC. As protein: CASRPGTGSYEQYF.

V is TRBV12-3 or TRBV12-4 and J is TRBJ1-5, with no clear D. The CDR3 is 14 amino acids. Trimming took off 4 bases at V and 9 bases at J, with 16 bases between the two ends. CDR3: CASSSGPTFGPQHF. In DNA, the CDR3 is TGTGCCAGCAGTTCCGGGCCAACTTTCGGGCCCCAGCATTTT.

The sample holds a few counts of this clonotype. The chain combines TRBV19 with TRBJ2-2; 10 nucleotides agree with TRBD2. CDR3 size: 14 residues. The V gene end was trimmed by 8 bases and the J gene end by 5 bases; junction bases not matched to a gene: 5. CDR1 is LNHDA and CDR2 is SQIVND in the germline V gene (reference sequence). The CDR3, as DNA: TGTGCCAGTGGGCAGGGACTAGCGACCGGGGAGCTGTTTTTT. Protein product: CASGQGLATGELFF.

CDR3 sequence: CASSFRAASGQYF. CDR3 sequence (DNA): TGTGCCAGCAGCTTCAGGGCGGCCTCAGGGCAGTACTTC. V and J are TRBV11-1 and TRBJ2-7; a weak D match, TRBD1 (5 bases). Germline lookup yields CDR1 SGHAT and CDR2 FQDESV (reference sequence). V was cut by 3 bases and J by 9 bases, with 15 bases left in between. This CDR3 contains 13 residues.

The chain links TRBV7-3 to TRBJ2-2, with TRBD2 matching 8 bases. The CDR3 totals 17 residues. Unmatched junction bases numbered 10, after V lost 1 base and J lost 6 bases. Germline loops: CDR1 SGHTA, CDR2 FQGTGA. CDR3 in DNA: TGTGCCAGCAGCTTAAATACAGCGGGAGCTTTCTCCGGGGAGCTGTTTTTT. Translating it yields CASSLNTAGAFSGELFF.

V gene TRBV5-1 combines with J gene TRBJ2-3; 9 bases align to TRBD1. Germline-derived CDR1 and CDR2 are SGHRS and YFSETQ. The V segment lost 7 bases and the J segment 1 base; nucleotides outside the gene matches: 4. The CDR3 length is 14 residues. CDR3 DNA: TGCGCCAGCGAAAGGACAGGGGGCACAGATACGCAGTATTTT. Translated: CASERTGGTDTQYF.

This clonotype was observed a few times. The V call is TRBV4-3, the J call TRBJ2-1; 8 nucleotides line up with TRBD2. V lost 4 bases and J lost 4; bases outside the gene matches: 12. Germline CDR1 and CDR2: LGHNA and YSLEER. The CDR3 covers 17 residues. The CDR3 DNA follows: TGCGCCAGCAGCCTCCTGTCCGGGACTAGGCTTTACAATGAGCAGTTCTTC. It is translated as CASSLLSGTRLYNEQFF.

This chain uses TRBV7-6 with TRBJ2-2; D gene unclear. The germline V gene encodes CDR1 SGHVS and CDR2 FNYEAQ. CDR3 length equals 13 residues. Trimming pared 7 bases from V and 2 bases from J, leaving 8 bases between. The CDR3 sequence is CASTGPNTGELFF. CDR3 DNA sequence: TGTGCCAGCACAGGACCCAACACCGGGGAGCTGTTTTTT.

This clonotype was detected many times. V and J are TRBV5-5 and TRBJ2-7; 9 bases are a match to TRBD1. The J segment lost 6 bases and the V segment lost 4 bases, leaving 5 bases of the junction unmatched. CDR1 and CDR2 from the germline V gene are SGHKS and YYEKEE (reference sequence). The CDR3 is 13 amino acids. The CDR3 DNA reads TGTGCCAGCAGCGCCCTGACAGGGGGCGAGCAGTACTTC. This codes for CASSALTGGEQYF.

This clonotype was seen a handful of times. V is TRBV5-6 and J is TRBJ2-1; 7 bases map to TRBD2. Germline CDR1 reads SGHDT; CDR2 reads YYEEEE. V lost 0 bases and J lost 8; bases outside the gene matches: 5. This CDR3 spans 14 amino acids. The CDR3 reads CASSLVEGRDEQFF. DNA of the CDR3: TGTGCCAGCAGCTTGGTAGAAGGGAGGGATGAGCAGTTCTTC.

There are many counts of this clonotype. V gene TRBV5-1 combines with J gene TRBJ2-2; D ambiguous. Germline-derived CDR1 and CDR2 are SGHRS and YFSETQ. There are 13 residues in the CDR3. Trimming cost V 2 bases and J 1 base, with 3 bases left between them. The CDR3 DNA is TGCGCCAGCAGCTTTGGGAACACCGGGGAGCTGTTTTTT. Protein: CASSFGNTGELFF.

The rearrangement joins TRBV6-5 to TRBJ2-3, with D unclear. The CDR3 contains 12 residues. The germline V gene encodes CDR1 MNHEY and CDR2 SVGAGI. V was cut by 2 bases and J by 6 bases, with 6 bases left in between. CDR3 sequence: CASSYTRDTQYF. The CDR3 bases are TGTGCCAGCAGTTACACGAGGGATACGCAGTATTTT.

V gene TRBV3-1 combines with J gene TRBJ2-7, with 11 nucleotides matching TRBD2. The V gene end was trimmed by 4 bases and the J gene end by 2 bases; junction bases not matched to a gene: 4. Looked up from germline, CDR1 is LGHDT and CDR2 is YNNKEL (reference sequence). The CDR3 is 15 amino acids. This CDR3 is CASSRSGRVTYEQYF. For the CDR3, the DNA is TGTGCCAGCAGCCGTAGCGGGAGGGTCACCTACGAGCAGTACTTC.

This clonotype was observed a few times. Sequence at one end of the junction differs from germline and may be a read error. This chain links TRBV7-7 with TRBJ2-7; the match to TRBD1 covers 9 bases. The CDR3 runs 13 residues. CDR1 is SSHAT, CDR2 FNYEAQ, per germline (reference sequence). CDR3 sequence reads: CASSLGQGNEQYF. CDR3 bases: TGTGCTAGCAGCCTGGGACAGGGCAACGAGCAGTACTTC.

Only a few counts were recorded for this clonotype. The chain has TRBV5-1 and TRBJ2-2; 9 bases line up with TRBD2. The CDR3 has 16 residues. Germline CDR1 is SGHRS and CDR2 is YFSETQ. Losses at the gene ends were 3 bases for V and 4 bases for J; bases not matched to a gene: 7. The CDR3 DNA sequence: TGCGCCAGCAGCTGGTGGACTAGCGCTTCCACCGGGGAGCTGTTTTTT. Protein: CASSWWTSASTGELFF.

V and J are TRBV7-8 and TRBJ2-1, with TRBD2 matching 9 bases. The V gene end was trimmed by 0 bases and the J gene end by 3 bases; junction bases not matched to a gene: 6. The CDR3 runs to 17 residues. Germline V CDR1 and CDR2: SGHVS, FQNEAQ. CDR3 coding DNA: TGTGCCAGCAGCTTAGCGGATCCACTAGCGGGCTACAATGAGCAGTTCTTC. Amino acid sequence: CASSLADPLAGYNEQFF. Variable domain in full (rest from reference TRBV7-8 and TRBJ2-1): GAGVSQSPRYKVAKRGQDVALRCDPISGHVSLFWYQQALGQGPEFLTYFQNEAQLDKSGLPSDRFFAERPEGSVSTLKIQRTQQEDSAVYLCASSLADPLAGYNEQFFGPGTRLTVL.

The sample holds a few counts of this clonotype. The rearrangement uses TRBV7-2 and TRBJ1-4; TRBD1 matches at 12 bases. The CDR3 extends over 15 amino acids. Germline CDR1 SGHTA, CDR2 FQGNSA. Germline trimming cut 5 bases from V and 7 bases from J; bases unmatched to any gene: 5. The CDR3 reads CASSQWDRGLEKLFF. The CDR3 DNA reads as TGTGCCAGCAGCCAGTGGGACAGGGGGCTTGAAAAACTGTTTTTT. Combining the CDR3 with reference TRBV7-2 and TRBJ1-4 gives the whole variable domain GAGVSQSPSNKVTEKGKDVELRCDPISGHTALYWYRQSLGQGLEFLIYFQGNSAPDKSGLPSDRFSAERTGGSVSTLTIQRTQQEDSAVYLCASSQWDRGLEKLFFGSGTQLSVL.

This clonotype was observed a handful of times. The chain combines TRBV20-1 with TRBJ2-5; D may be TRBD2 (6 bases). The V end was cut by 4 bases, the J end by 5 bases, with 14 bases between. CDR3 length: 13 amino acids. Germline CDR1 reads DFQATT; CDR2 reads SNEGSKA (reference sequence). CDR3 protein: CSATLAGRETQYF. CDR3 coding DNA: TGCAGTGCTACCCTGGCAGGGAGGGAGACCCAGTACTTC.